The TCR beta chain under discussion was sequenced for a study of blood T cell repertoires in COVID-19. Study context: T cells, B-cell-depleted T cells, or PBMCs supplied cDNA or gDNA.

In the original processing: Amplified reference gene primers provided the basis for estimating nucleated cell counts. Libraries were prepared by immunoSEQ multiplex PCR; TCRdb keeps only in-frame clonotypes and omits some of them. V, J and clone size derive from that table, while D and trimming were established from the DNA sequence. Seen here are tens of thousands of clones, approximately 90% observed once, and the top ten hold 8.5%. From germline, CDR1 is SGHDN and CDR2 FVKESK. This CDR3 has 13 amino acids. V lost 1 base to trimming and J lost 5 bases, with 8 bases between them. Sequenced: peripheral blood. The receptor was isolated from a human donor in a cohort sampled during active COVID-19. This chain joins TRBV14 and TRBJ2-5, with a weak D call TRBD1 (5 bases). DNA of the CDR3: TGTGCCAGCAGCCAAGTATCAGGGGAGACCCAGTACTTC. Translated: CASSQVSGETQYF.